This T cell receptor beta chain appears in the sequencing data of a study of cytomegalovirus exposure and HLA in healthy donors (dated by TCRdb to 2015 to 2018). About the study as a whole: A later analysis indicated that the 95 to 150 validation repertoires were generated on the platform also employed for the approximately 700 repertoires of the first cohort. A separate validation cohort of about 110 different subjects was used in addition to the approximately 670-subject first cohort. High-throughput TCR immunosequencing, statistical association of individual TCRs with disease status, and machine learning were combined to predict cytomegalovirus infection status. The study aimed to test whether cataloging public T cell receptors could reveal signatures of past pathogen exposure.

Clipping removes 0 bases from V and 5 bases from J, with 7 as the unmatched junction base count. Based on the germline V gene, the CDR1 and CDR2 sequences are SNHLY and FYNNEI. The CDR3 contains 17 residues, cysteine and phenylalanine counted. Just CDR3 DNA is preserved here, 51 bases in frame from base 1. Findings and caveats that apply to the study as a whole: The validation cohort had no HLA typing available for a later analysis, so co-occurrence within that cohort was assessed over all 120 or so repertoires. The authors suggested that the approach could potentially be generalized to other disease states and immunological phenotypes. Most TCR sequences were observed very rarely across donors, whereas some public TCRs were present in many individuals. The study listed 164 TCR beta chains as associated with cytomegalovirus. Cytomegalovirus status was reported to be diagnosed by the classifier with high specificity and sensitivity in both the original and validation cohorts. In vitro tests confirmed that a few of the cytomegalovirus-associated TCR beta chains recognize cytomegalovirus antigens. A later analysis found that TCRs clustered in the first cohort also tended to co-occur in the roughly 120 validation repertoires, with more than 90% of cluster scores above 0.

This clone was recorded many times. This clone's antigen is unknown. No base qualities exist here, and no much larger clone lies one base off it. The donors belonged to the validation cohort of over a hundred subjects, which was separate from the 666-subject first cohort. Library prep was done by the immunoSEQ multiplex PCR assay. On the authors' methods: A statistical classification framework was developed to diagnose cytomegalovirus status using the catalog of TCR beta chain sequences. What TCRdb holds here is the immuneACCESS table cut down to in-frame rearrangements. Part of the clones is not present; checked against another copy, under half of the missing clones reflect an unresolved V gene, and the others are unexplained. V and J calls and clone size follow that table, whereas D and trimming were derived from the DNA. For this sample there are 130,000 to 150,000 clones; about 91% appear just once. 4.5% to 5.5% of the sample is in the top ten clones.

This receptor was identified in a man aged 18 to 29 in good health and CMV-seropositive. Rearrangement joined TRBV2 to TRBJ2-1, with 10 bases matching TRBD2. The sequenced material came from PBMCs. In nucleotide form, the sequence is TGTGCCAGCAGTGAAGCTCTACTAGCGGGATCAGACAATGAGCAGTTCTTC. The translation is CASSEALLAGSDNEQFF.